The 32 T cell receptor beta chains below all came from one sample that was sequenced in a study of T-cell memory formation after mild COVID-19. MiXCR, applied by TCRdb to the 5' RACE reads, yields one record per CDR3 protein. The sample shows 450,000 or so distinct CDR3 sequences, around a quarter of them seen only once. Sequences were obtained from PBMCs or a T cell subset sorted from them (not recorded which). These receptors came from an adult woman who had mild COVID-19 (a few samples of this study predate the infection). Cell type and time point are not known.

This clonotype has only a few counts. The rearrangement links TRBV29-1 to TRBJ2-4, with D tentatively TRBD2 (6 bases). The V end lost 5 bases, the J end lost 1 base, and 18 bases lay between the germline ends. This CDR3 has 16 residues. CDR1 is SQVTM and CDR2 is ANQGSEA in the germline V gene. DNA for the CDR3: TGCAGCGTTACCCGCCGGTTGGGGAGGGCCAAAAACATTCAGTACTTC. Translating it yields CSVTRRLGRAKNIQYF.

This clonotype was recorded a few times. The rearrangement joins TRBV3-1 to TRBJ1-6; 7 bases align to TRBD1. The CDR3 runs to 13 residues. Looked up from germline, CDR1 is LGHDT and CDR2 is YNNKEL (reference sequence). V shed 4 bases and J 9 bases; nucleotides not matched to a gene: 3. CDR3 nucleotides: TGTGCCAGCAGCCCGGGACAGTTTTCACCCCTCCACTTT. This sequence encodes CASSPGQFSPLHF.

This clonotype was observed many times. The rearrangement links TRBV5-1 to TRBJ2-1; D may match TRBD1 or TRBD2 (5 bases each). The CDR3 loop spans 16 amino acids. Trimming left V 2 bases short and J 2 bases short, with 14 bases between. CDR1 is SGHRS and CDR2 is YFSETQ in the germline V gene. The CDR3 bases are TGCGCCAGCAGCTTCGGCGAGGGGTTCACCTACAATGAGCAGTTCTTC. Its protein is CASSFGEGFTYNEQFF.

The rearrangement links TRBV15 to TRBJ1-2, with D hard to call. V lost 5 bases to trimming and J lost 4 bases, with 11 bases between them. The CDR3 has 13 amino acids. The V gene's germline CDR1 is LNHNV and CDR2 YYDKDF (reference sequence). CDR3 sequence (DNA): TGTGCCACCAGCGGTCAGAGTGGCTATGGCTACACCTTC. This translates into CATSGQSGYGYTF.

This clonotype has only a few counts. The chain combines TRBV19 with TRBJ2-7; TRBD1 matches 8 bases. The CDR3 loop spans 13 amino acids. V gave up 4 bases and J gave up 5 bases; unmatched junction bases: 4. From germline, CDR1 is LNHDA and CDR2 SQIVND (reference sequence). CDR3 protein: CASSRAGGDEQYF. CDR3 in DNA: TGTGCCAGTAGTAGGGCAGGGGGCGACGAGCAGTACTTC.

This clonotype was observed a handful of times. The chain carries TRBV12-3 or TRBV12-4 and TRBJ2-2; D is perhaps TRBD1 or TRBD2 (5 bases each). This CDR3 region has 15 residues. V lost 2 bases and J 6 bases, leaving 13 bases between the germline ends. The CDR3 bases are TGTGCCAGCAGTTTACCGAGGGGTTTAGCCGGGGAGCTGTTTTTT. It specifies CASSLPRGLAGELFF.

This clonotype has more than one count but fewer than ten. This chain uses TRBV5-4 with TRBJ2-3; 10 positions match TRBD2. The CDR3 sequence is 20 residues long. The V gene end was trimmed by 4 bases and the J gene end by 1 base; junction bases not matched to a gene: 18. The germline V gene has CDR1 SGHNT and CDR2 YYREEE (reference sequence). In nucleotides, the CDR3 is TGTGCCAGCAGCCTCTGGCTAGTAAGCGGGGGGGCTGTAGGCACAGATACGCAGTATTTT. Translating gives CASSLWLVSGGAVGTDTQYF.

V and J are TRBV7-2 and TRBJ2-5, with no clear D. V lost 2 bases to trimming and J lost 5 bases, with 6 bases between them. This CDR3 has 12 residues. CDR1 and CDR2 (germline): SGHTA, FQGNSA. The CDR3 sequence: CASSLSFETQYF. CDR3 sequence (DNA): TGTGCCAGCAGCTTATCTTTCGAGACCCAGTACTTC.

V is TRBV19 and J is TRBJ1-1; D remains unclear. The CDR3 covers 15 residues. V lost 6 bases to trimming and J lost 1 base, with 15 bases between them. Germline-derived CDR1 and CDR2 are LNHDA and SQIVND (reference sequence). The CDR3 reads CASRPSGRQNTEAFF. DNA for the CDR3: TGTGCCAGTAGGCCCAGTGGACGGCAGAACACTGAAGCTTTCTTT.

The chain couples TRBV5-1 to TRBJ2-7; D is ambiguous. Germline CDR1 SGHRS, CDR2 YFSETQ. This CDR3 has 17 amino acids. Trimming stripped 2 bases from V and 3 bases from J, with 21 bases between. CDR3 bases: TGCGCCAGCAGCTTAGCCCCCGGTGTCCCGACCCACTACGAGCAGTACTTC. Its translation: CASSLAPGVPTHYEQYF.

The rearrangement uses TRBV30 and TRBJ2-1, with D tentatively TRBD1 (6 bases). Germline V gene data show CDR1 as GTSNPN and CDR2 as SVGIG (reference sequence). The CDR3 runs to 14 residues. V was pared by 1 base and J by 4 bases, with 11 bases between. The CDR3 DNA sequence: TGTGCCTGGAGTGCTGGGGGCGGGTACAATGAGCAGTTCTTC. Its translation: CAWSAGGGYNEQFF. The full variable domain, in which reference TRBV30 and TRBJ2-1 provide the parts outside the CDR3, is SQTIHQWPATLVQPVGSPLSLECTVEGTSNPNLYWYRQAAGRGLQLLFYSVGIGQISSEVPQNLSASRPQDRQFILSSKKLLLSDSGFYLCAWSAGGGYNEQFFGPGTRLTVL.

In this sample, this clonotype turned up a few times. This chain joins TRBV20-1 and TRBJ2-7; TRBD2 might be the D (6 bases). Trimming removed 6 bases at V and 0 bases at J, with 18 bases between. This CDR3 region has 15 residues. Germline CDR1 is DFQATT and CDR2 is SNEGSKA (reference sequence). The DNA of the CDR3 is TGCAGTGCCCCACGGAGGGCCTTAACCTCCTACGAGCAGTACTTC. Protein product: CSAPRRALTSYEQYF.

This clonotype has more than one count but fewer than ten. This chain uses TRBV29-1 with TRBJ2-7; 10 nucleotides align to TRBD1. V shed 3 bases and J 2 bases; nucleotides not matched to a gene: 7. This CDR3 has 15 amino acids. Looked up from germline, CDR1 is SQVTM and CDR2 is ANQGSEA. CDR3 bases: TGCAGCGTTGAGGGGGCCGGACAGGGGGCCTACGAGCAGTACTTC. Its translation: CSVEGAGQGAYEQYF.

The rearrangement uses TRBV7-2 and TRBJ2-7; tentatively, D is TRBD2 (5 bases). The germline V gene encodes CDR1 SGHTA and CDR2 FQGNSA. The CDR3 consists of 15 residues. Trimming removed 1 base from V and 0 bases from J, with 10 bases in between. The CDR3 DNA reads TGTGCCAGCAGCTTAGAAGGAGGCCTCTCCTACGAGCAGTACTTC. It specifies CASSLEGGLSYEQYF.

The chain joins TRBV5-1 to TRBJ2-3; possibly TRBD1 for D (5 bases). CDR3 length: 16 residues. Trimming cost V 0 bases and J 2 bases, with 13 bases left between them. Germline CDR1 is SGHRS and CDR2 is YFSETQ. CDR3 DNA: TGCGCCAGCAGCTTGGGGACACTGACGGTCACAGATACGCAGTATTTT. Its translation is CASSLGTLTVTDTQYF.

The chain recombines TRBV19 with TRBJ1-5; D not resolved. V was shortened by 5 bases and J by 7 bases, with 15 bases between the two germline ends. Germline V gene data show CDR1 as LNHDA and CDR2 as SQIVND (reference sequence). The CDR3 spans 14 residues. The CDR3 bases are TGTGCCAGTAGTTCGCCGGGCCCAGAGCAGCCCCAGCATTTT. This gives the protein CASSSPGPEQPQHF.

V gene TRBV24-1 combines with J gene TRBJ2-1, with 9 positions matching TRBD1. With 3 bases clipped from V and 7 bases from J, the junction kept 6 bases outside the gene matches. In germline, CDR1 is KGHDR, CDR2 SFDVKD. The CDR3 is made up of 15 amino acids. The CDR3 DNA is TGTGCCACCAGTGATCGACAGGGGGTAGGGAATGAGCAGTTCTTC. Its translation: CATSDRQGVGNEQFF.

There are a few counts of this clonotype. The chain links TRBV7-9 to TRBJ2-2, with D maybe TRBD1 (6 bases). The CDR3 totals 16 residues. Germline-derived CDR1 and CDR2 are SEHNR and FQNEAQ (reference sequence). The V and J ends lost 3 bases and 3 bases respectively, with 14 bases between them. The CDR3 nucleotides are TGTGCCAGCAGCTTTACAGGGTTGTCGGACACCGGGGAGCTGTTTTTT. It specifies CASSFTGLSDTGELFF.

The rearrangement uses TRBV6-5 and TRBJ1-2, with 7 bases lining up with TRBD1. Germline V lookup: CDR1 MNHEY, CDR2 SVGAGI. This CDR3 is 17 amino acids long. V was clipped by 0 bases and J by 6 bases; unmatched bases: 13. The DNA of the CDR3 is TGTGCCAGCAGTTACTCTATCACCCGACAGGGTCGAGATGGCTACACCTTC. Its protein is CASSYSITRQGRDGYTF.

The rearrangement uses TRBV12-3 or TRBV12-4 and TRBJ1-5, with D unresolved. This CDR3 region has 14 residues. V lost 0 bases, J lost 7 bases, and 10 bases lay in between. The DNA of the CDR3 is TGTGCCAGCAGTTTAGCTTCAGGTTACCAGCCCCAGCATTTT. Its protein product is CASSLASGYQPQHF.

CDR3 residues: CASSTSGGPYEQYF. As DNA, the CDR3 is TGTGCCAGCAGTACTAGCGGGGGGCCCTACGAGCAGTACTTC. The chain carries TRBV6-5 and TRBJ2-7, with 12 bases aligning to TRBD2. The trim removed 5 bases at V and 2 bases at J, leaving 1 base unmatched. Per germline, CDR1 MNHEY and CDR2 SVGAGI. The CDR3 totals 14 residues.

The V call is TRBV20-1, the J call TRBJ2-1, with 8 bases that match TRBD1. The CDR3 loop spans 15 amino acids. Trimming at V came to 0 bases and at J to 6 bases, leaving 7 bases not matched to a gene. Germline loops: CDR1 DFQATT, CDR2 SNEGSKA (reference sequence). CDR3 protein: CSARDSRTGRNEQFF. As DNA, the CDR3 is TGCAGTGCTAGAGATTCCAGGACAGGGCGCAATGAGCAGTTCTTC.

The V gene is TRBV6-2 or TRBV6-3, the J gene TRBJ2-3, with D unresolved. V lost 7 bases, J lost 9 bases, and 14 bases lay in between. The CDR3 runs to 12 residues. Germline V gives CDR1 MNHEY, CDR2 SVGEGT. For the CDR3, the DNA is TGTGCCAGCAATGAAATCGGCAGGACGCAGTATTTT. Translation: CASNEIGRTQYF.

J is TRBJ2-7 and V is TRBV9, with D maybe TRBD2 (6 bases). Germline V gives CDR1 SGDLS, CDR2 YYNGEE. The CDR3 length is 14 residues. Trimming took 4 bases from V and 3 from J, leaving 14 bases between them. CDR3 residues: CASSPGRAVYEQYF. The CDR3 region has the DNA TGTGCCAGCAGCCCCGGGAGAGCTGTCTACGAGCAGTACTTC.

This chain uses TRBV11-2 with TRBJ2-3, with 16 positions matching TRBD2. After removal of 5 bases from V and 4 bases from J, the junction contained 9 bases not matched to a gene. Germline CDR1 SGHAT, CDR2 FQNNGV. The CDR3 runs to 18 residues. CDR3 sequence reads: CASSTGTSGRASADTQYF. Here the CDR3 DNA reads TGTGCCAGCAGCACCGGGACTAGCGGGAGGGCCTCGGCAGATACGCAGTATTTT. Based on the CDR3 plus reference TRBV11-2 and TRBJ2-3, the full variable domain is EAGVAQSPRYKIIEKRQSVAFWCNPISGHATLYWYQQILGQGPKLLIQFQNNGVVDDSQLPKDRFSAERLKGVDSTLKIQPAKLEDSAVYLCASSTGTSGRASADTQYFGPGTRLTVL.

This clonotype was detected once. The rearrangement joins TRBV24-1 to TRBJ2-1; TRBD1 matches at 7 bases. This CDR3 contains 18 residues. V shed 2 bases and J 2 bases; nucleotides not matched to a gene: 11. Germline values: CDR1 KGHDR, CDR2 SFDVKD. CDR3 region: CATSDSLNPGQTYNEQFF. The DNA for the CDR3 is TGTGCCACCAGTGATTCGCTGAACCCGGGACAGACCTACAATGAGCAGTTCTTC.

V is TRBV27 and J is TRBJ2-7; 8 bases are shared with TRBD2. Trimming at V came to 7 bases and at J to 2 bases, leaving 10 bases not matched to a gene. Germline lookup yields CDR1 MNHEY and CDR2 SMNVEV (reference sequence). CDR3 length equals 15 residues. The CDR3 bases are TGTGCCAGCACTTCAGGGCTAGCGGGTACCTACGAGCAGTACTTC. This translates into CASTSGLAGTYEQYF.

The sample holds a few counts of this clonotype. The chain employs TRBV20-1 and TRBJ1-2; 9 bases match TRBD1. The CDR3 is 14 residues long. Germline CDR1 and CDR2: DFQATT and SNEGSKA (reference sequence). Trimming at V came to 3 bases and at J to 5 bases, leaving 7 bases not matched to a gene. CDR3 nucleotides: TGCAGTGCTAGGAGGAGACAGGGGGGATATGGCTACACCTTC. Protein product: CSARRRQGGYGYTF.

V usage is TRBV9 and J usage is TRBJ2-1; no clear D. This CDR3 spans 16 amino acids. Germline V CDR1 and CDR2: SGDLS, YYNGEE. V lost 3 bases to trimming and J lost 6 bases, with 19 bases between them. The CDR3, as DNA: TGTGCCAGCAGCGCCACGATAGCAAGGACGGGCAATGAGCAGTTCTTC. It yields the protein CASSATIARTGNEQFF.

The chain recombines TRBV6-5 with TRBJ2-2; unclear D gene. CDR1 and CDR2 from the germline V gene are MNHEY and SVGAGI. With 8 bases removed from V and 1 base from J, the gap between germline ends came to 11 bases. This CDR3 comprises 14 residues. The DNA for the CDR3 is TGTGCCAGCGATTCGACGTGGAACACCGGGGAGCTGTTTTTT. Translation gives CASDSTWNTGELFF.

A single count supports this clonotype. The chain joins TRBV27 to TRBJ2-7; 12 nucleotides agree with TRBD1. The V segment lost 1 base and the J segment 5 bases; nucleotides outside the gene matches: 12. CDR1 and CDR2 from the germline V gene are MNHEY and SMNVEV (reference sequence). The length of the CDR3 is 18 residues. The CDR3: CASSLYSRTGTGGDEQYF. The CDR3 DNA reads as TGTGCCAGCAGTTTATATTCACGGACAGGGACAGGGGGCGACGAGCAGTACTTC.

This clonotype was picked up a small number of times. The genes are TRBV27 and TRBJ1-2; 12 bases fit TRBD1. This CDR3 comprises 19 residues. The trim removed 4 bases at V and 0 bases at J, leaving 12 bases unmatched. Germline CDR1 MNHEY, CDR2 SMNVEV (reference sequence). The CDR3 DNA follows: TGTGCCAGCAGTTCCCGGGACAGGGGGCTTTTGAGGTCTAACTATGGCTACACCTTC. Its protein product is CASSSRDRGLLRSNYGYTF.